This T cell receptor (beta chain) appears in the sequencing data of a study of blood T cell repertoires in COVID-19. This table comes from immunoSEQ multiplex PCR, and its TCRdb copy is limited to in-frame clones, with some not included. Here the sample spans roughly 59,000 clones, over 75% being singletons. The CDR3 runs 14 residues. V lost 6 bases and J 1 base, leaving 11 bases between the germline ends. CDR1 is MDHEN and CDR2 is SYDVKM in the germline V gene. This clone appeared a few times. V gene TRBV28 combines with J gene TRBJ2-3; D gene uncertain. The sequence was collected from a human donor in a cohort sampled during active COVID-19. Source material: peripheral blood. The CDR3 sequence: CASSLGQRTDTQYF. The CDR3 region has the DNA TGTGCCAGCAGCTTGGGCCAGCGCACAGATACGCAGTATTTT.